This TCR beta chain was profiled in a study of T cells in localized non-small cell lung cancer. General study points: Detection in adjacent lung was observed for a median around 50 of the top 100 tumor clones. Of the tissues analyzed, uninvolved adjacent lung showed maximal T cell clonality, greater than tumor.

Harvested at least 2 cm beyond the tumor margin, adjacent lung showed no atypia. Measured with immunoSEQ multiplex PCR; TCRdb has only the in-frame clones, and not every one. The sample consists of around 1,800 clones, around 24% of them appearing once. The CDR3 spans 12 residues. Germline V CDR1 and CDR2: SQVTM, ANQGSEA. V lost 4 bases, J lost 5 bases, and 11 bases lay in between. To note about this clone: Its target is not known.

This chain links TRBV29-1 with TRBJ2-5, with D hard to call. The sample consisted of normal lung tissue next to the tumor, taken before any cancer treatment. The source is a male donor older than 55 with stage II squamous cell lung carcinoma. CDR3 nucleotides: TGCAGCGTTGTGTTGACTTTGGAGACCCAGTACTTC. Translation gives CSVVLTLETQYF. Supplemented by reference TRBV29-1 and TRBJ2-5, the full variable domain reads SAVISQKPSRDICQRGTSLTIQCQVDSQVTMMFWYRQQPGQSLTLIATANQGSEATYESGFVIDKFPISRPNLTFSTLTVSNMSPEDSSIYLCSVVLTLETQYFGPGTRLLVL.